The text below deals with one TCR beta chain. Trimming stripped 0 bases from V and 10 bases from J, with 15 bases between. Germline CDR1 is MGHRA and CDR2 is YSYEKL. CDR3 length equals 14 residues. This sample was taken from a study of T cell repertoires in cytomegalovirus infection. Study-wide background: In public TCR beta signatures, there were indications of both CMV infection and matching HLA type.

TCRdb ran MiXCR on the reads and lists one entry per CDR3 protein. The top ten hold approximately 15% of the sample, which has about 450,000 distinct CDR3 sequences, roughly 30% seen once. Sequenced material: PBMCs. The receptor was isolated from a human donor in good health (CMV status not recorded). Some clones in this sample may be carry-over from other donors' samples. J is TRBJ1-2 and V is TRBV4-1, with D maybe TRBD1 (5 bases). CDR3 sequence (DNA): TGCGCCAGCAGCCAAGAATCGGGACTGTCGGTCTACACCTTC. Protein: CASSQESGLSVYTF.